These T cell receptor beta chains were read from a single sample in a study of T cell responses to AZD1222 COVID-19 vaccine. Profiling relied on immunoSEQ multiplex PCR, and the TCRdb table lists in-frame clones only, not all of them. The sample contains approximately 170,000 clones, around 90% of which appear only once. Here the sequenced sample was peripheral blood, taken 28 days after the second AZD1222 dose. Source of these receptors: an adult who received the AZD1222 COVID-19 vaccine. Each CDR3 is given without its conserved first and last residue. Fields, in order: J gene, V gene, CDR3 protein.

j_call: TRBJ2-3; v_call: TRBV7-3; cdr3_aa: ASSLQASGGPMDTQY
j_call: TRBJ1-2; v_call: TRBV19; cdr3_aa: ASSGQGLNYGYT
j_call: TRBJ2-7; v_call: TRBV2; cdr3_aa: ASNPSGVAYEQY
j_call: TRBJ1-3; v_call: TRBV30; cdr3_aa: AWTPHGFSGNTIY
j_call: TRBJ1-2; v_call: TRBV12-3/TRBV12-4; cdr3_aa: ASRGTGVVGYT
j_call: TRBJ1-1; v_call: TRBV10-3; cdr3_aa: AISDWGAGTEAF
j_call: TRBJ2-3; v_call: TRBV5-1; cdr3_aa: ASSLVGGFTDTQY
j_call: TRBJ2-5; v_call: TRBV6-2/TRBV6-3; cdr3_aa: ASSYLAGEPQETQY
j_call: TRBJ2-7; v_call: TRBV7-3; cdr3_aa: ASSPRGGYEQY
j_call: TRBJ2-5; v_call: TRBV7-3; cdr3_aa: ASSFGDSPFQETQY
j_call: TRBJ2-5; v_call: TRBV2; cdr3_aa: ASSGPDSRQETQY
j_call: TRBJ1-5; v_call: TRBV15; cdr3_aa: ATSRDRGPAGGNQPQH
j_call: TRBJ1-2; v_call: TRBV2; cdr3_aa: ASSRTGDGYT
j_call: TRBJ1-4; v_call: TRBV6-5; cdr3_aa: ASSYSRDRGEKLF
j_call: TRBJ2-4; v_call: TRBV19; cdr3_aa: ASSIGGLGKNIQY
j_call: TRBJ2-5; v_call: TRBV18; cdr3_aa: ASSPRGLAGVQETQY
j_call: TRBJ1-2; v_call: TRBV19; cdr3_aa: ASRAAGGPNYGYT
j_call: TRBJ1-1; v_call: TRBV7-8; cdr3_aa: ASSLERGNPEAF
j_call: TRBJ1-3; v_call: TRBV4-2; cdr3_aa: ASSQAGAVSGNTIY
j_call: TRBJ2-7; v_call: TRBV6-5; cdr3_aa: ASSSPGQRYEQY
j_call: TRBJ1-3; v_call: TRBV5-1; cdr3_aa: ASSLGQGTGNTIY
j_call: TRBJ2-7; v_call: TRBV25-1; cdr3_aa: ASRRGQGAYEQY
j_call: TRBJ1-4; v_call: TRBV4-2; cdr3_aa: ASSQVREGGEKLF
j_call: TRBJ1-5; v_call: TRBV18; cdr3_aa: ASSPTGERPQH
j_call: TRBJ1-5; v_call: TRBV19; cdr3_aa: ASSINGQGSFQPQH
j_call: TRBJ2-7; v_call: TRBV6-1; cdr3_aa: ASSERGDRVPYEQY
j_call: TRBJ1-3; v_call: TRBV9; cdr3_aa: ASSVYPSSGNTIY
j_call: TRBJ2-7; v_call: TRBV5-6; cdr3_aa: ASSFDRGDEQY
j_call: TRBJ1-2; v_call: TRBV7-8; cdr3_aa: ASSLYRVRENYGYT
j_call: TRBJ1-6; v_call: TRBV6-5; cdr3_aa: ASSLDSTHNSPLH
j_call: TRBJ2-3; v_call: TRBV5-8; cdr3_aa: ASSWGTGGTDTQY
j_call: TRBJ2-5; v_call: TRBV12-3/TRBV12-4; cdr3_aa: ASSWWVETQY
j_call: TRBJ2-7; v_call: TRBV14; cdr3_aa: ASSQLRASYEQY
j_call: TRBJ2-5; v_call: TRBV7-3; cdr3_aa: ASSLQGGTPFETQY
j_call: TRBJ1-5; v_call: TRBV30; cdr3_aa: AWSMVEDQPQH
j_call: TRBJ1-1; v_call: TRBV6-5; cdr3_aa: ATLAGNQAF
j_call: TRBJ2-3; v_call: TRBV7-2; cdr3_aa: ASSLAGGITDTQY
j_call: TRBJ2-1; v_call: TRBV19; cdr3_aa: ASSRGQGTRYNEQF
j_call: TRBJ1-1; v_call: TRBV4-2; cdr3_aa: ASSQPGSTGGLEAF
j_call: TRBJ1-2; v_call: TRBV7-2; cdr3_aa: ASRLTGGDGYT
j_call: TRBJ1-2; v_call: TRBV5-6; cdr3_aa: ASSSQAVGRGYGYT
j_call: TRBJ2-3; v_call: TRBV4-3; cdr3_aa: ASRQAAGGRTDTQY
j_call: TRBJ2-1; v_call: TRBV3-1/TRBV3-2; cdr3_aa: ASSPNQVGNEQF
j_call: TRBJ2-5; v_call: TRBV9; cdr3_aa: ASSVGASGGATNRETQY
j_call: TRBJ2-1; v_call: TRBV30; cdr3_aa: AWSVGSTSGGTYEGNEQF
j_call: TRBJ1-1; v_call: TRBV2; cdr3_aa: ASGSQNTEAF
j_call: TRBJ1-2; v_call: TRBV28; cdr3_aa: ASSSGQGRFYGYT
j_call: TRBJ2-5; v_call: TRBV10-3; cdr3_aa: AISVNTQETQY
j_call: TRBJ2-2; v_call: TRBV5-1; cdr3_aa: ASRQGARTGELF
j_call: TRBJ2-1; v_call: TRBV7-6; cdr3_aa: ASSWTGGRYNEQF
j_call: TRBJ1-4; v_call: TRBV7-9; cdr3_aa: ASSLNSATNEKLF
j_call: TRBJ2-3; v_call: TRBV29-1; cdr3_aa: SAQTGFRDTQY
j_call: TRBJ1-2; v_call: TRBV19; cdr3_aa: ASGDRVGYT
j_call: TRBJ2-2; v_call: TRBV7-2; cdr3_aa: ASSYGTANTGELF
j_call: TRBJ1-2; v_call: TRBV7-2; cdr3_aa: ASSLDGSGYT
j_call: TRBJ1-1; v_call: TRBV6-6; cdr3_aa: ASKKQGARGTEAF
j_call: TRBJ2-7; v_call: TRBV5-4; cdr3_aa: ASSLTPSYEQY
j_call: TRBJ2-1; v_call: TRBV7-7; cdr3_aa: ASSLSSGGQGTEQF
j_call: TRBJ2-1; v_call: TRBV7-9; cdr3_aa: ASSGLVSYNEQF
j_call: TRBJ2-3; v_call: TRBV7-9; cdr3_aa: ASSPPDGGLADTQY